The rows below give T cell receptor beta chains drawn from one sample of a study of T cells in Graves' hyperthyroidism and ophthalmopathy. MiXCR was run by TCRdb on the multiplex PCR reads, yielding one entry per CDR3 protein. Of approximately 510,000 distinct CDR3 sequences listed, about 46% are singletons. Sequenced: peripheral blood or thyroid tissue (not recorded which). The source of these receptors is an adult woman with Graves' disease, either hyperthyroidism or ophthalmopathy (not recorded which). Each CDR3 is given with its conserved first and last residue. D genes are given only for firm matches. The size entry is marked missing in some rows and otherwise reads once, few, many or a size class.

abundance	d_gene	v_gene	j_gene	CDR3nt	CDR3aa
many	-	TRBV20-1	TRBJ2-3	TGCAGTGCTTTCGGGACGTGGAGGGCAGATACGCAGTATTTT	CSAFGTWRADTQYF
many	-	TRBV29-1	TRBJ2-5	TGCAGCGTTGCTAGGATGGCTGGGGGAGAGACCCAGTACTTC	CSVARMAGGETQYF
few	-	TRBV12-3/TRBV12-4	TRBJ2-5	TGTGCCAGCAGTTTTGGCAGATACCAAGAGACCCAGTACTTC	CASSFGRYQETQYF
-	-	TRBV20-1	TRBJ1-5	TGCAGTGCTTTTACAGGCAACAATCAGCCCCAGCATTTT	CSAFTGNNQPQHF
-	-	TRBV10-1	TRBJ1-2	TGCGCCAGCAGTGAGTACACAGGGCGAGGCTACACCTTC	CASSEYTGRGYTF
-	TRBD1	TRBV19	TRBJ2-7	TGTGCCAGTACGGACAGGTCCGCCGAGCAGTACTTC	CASTDRSAEQYF
-	TRBD1	TRBV6-6	TRBJ2-3	TGTGCCAGCAGCGTCGGACAGGGGGCGTACGGTACAGATACGCAGTATTTT	CASSVGQGAYGTDTQYF
-	-	TRBV5-1	TRBJ2-7	TGCGCCAGCACCATGGGACAAGTTTCCTACGAGCAGTACTTC	CASTMGQVSYEQYF
few	TRBD1	TRBV6-5	TRBJ1-1	TGTGCCAGCAGTTACGGGACAGGGGTTACTGAAGCTTTCTTT	CASSYGTGVTEAFF
-	TRBD1	TRBV14	TRBJ1-5	TGTGCCATACGACAGGGGGGCAATCAGCCCCAGCATTTT	CAIRQGGNQPQHF
many	-	TRBV7-2	TRBJ1-3	TGTGCCAGCAGCTTAGGCGGGGTGACTGGAAACACCATATATTTT	CASSLGGVTGNTIYF
-	-	TRBV19	TRBJ2-7	TGTGCCAGTAGTATAAAAGACGAGCAGTACTTC	CASSIKDEQYF
-	TRBD1	TRBV7-2	TRBJ2-5	TGTGCCAGCAGCGACCGGACAGGCCAAGAGACCCAGTACTTC	CASSDRTGQETQYF
many	TRBD1	TRBV6-5	TRBJ1-2	TGTGCCAGCAGTTCCATCTTAGGACAGGGCGAAATCTATGGCTACACCTTC	CASSSILGQGEIYGYTF
many	TRBD2	TRBV20-1	TRBJ2-2	TGCAGTGCTAGACTAGCGGGAGGTTCCGGGGAGCTGTTTTTT	CSARLAGGSGELFF
many	-	TRBV19	TRBJ2-7	TGCGCCAGCAGTATCGGCTACGAGCAGTACTTC	CASSIGYEQYF
-	-	TRBV5-4	TRBJ2-5	TGTGCCAGCAGCTTGGGACTGCCACTCTACCAAGAGACCCAGTACTTC	CASSLGLPLYQETQYF
-	-	TRBV29-1	TRBJ1-5	TGCAGTGCCTCCGGGGATCAGCCCCAGCATTTT	CSASGDQPQHF
many	TRBD1	TRBV7-8	TRBJ1-6	TGTGCCAGCAGCTTCGGCAGGGGGGGGTCCTATAATTCACCCCTCCACTTT	CASSFGRGGSYNSPLHF
few	-	TRBV4-1	TRBJ1-5	TGCGCCAGCAGCCAAGGCTTATATCAGCCCCAGCATTTT	CASSQGLYQPQHF
many	TRBD1	TRBV6-2/TRBV6-3	TRBJ1-1	TGTGCCAGCAGCCTGAAAGGGGGCTTGGCTGAAGCTTTCTTT	CASSLKGGLAEAFF
many	-	TRBV5-1	TRBJ1-1	TGCGCCAGCAGCTTGGAGACAGTGATGAACACTGAAGCTTTCTTT	CASSLETVMNTEAFF
many	-	TRBV15	TRBJ1-5	TGTGCCACCAGCATAAACAGGGATCGCAATCAGCCCCAGCATTTT	CATSINRDRNQPQHF
-	-	TRBV11-3	TRBJ1-1	TGTGCCAGCAGTCAGGGTGGCCACACTGAAGCTTTCTTT	CASSQGGHTEAFF
-	-	TRBV6-6	TRBJ1-4	TGTGCCAGCAGTGATAACAGGGTGAATGAAAAACTGTTTTTT	CASSDNRVNEKLFF
-	TRBD2	TRBV5-1	TRBJ2-7	TGCGCCAGCAGCTTGTTATATGGGACTAGCAACGAGCAGTACTTC	CASSLLYGTSNEQYF
-	-	TRBV7-2	TRBJ1-2	TGTGCCAGCAGCATAAGAGGACTGGGACTTGATGGCTACACCTTC	CASSIRGLGLDGYTF
-	-	TRBV7-6	TRBJ2-5	TGTGCCAGCAGCTTAGGGGGGAGTTATACGGGAGAGACCCAGTACTTC	CASSLGGSYTGETQYF
-	-	TRBV15	TRBJ2-7	TGTGCCACCAGCAGATACAGGGATTCGGCCTACTACGAGCAGTACTTC	CATSRYRDSAYYEQYF
-	-	TRBV9	TRBJ1-2	TGTGCCAGCAGCGTAGATAAGGGTGCTAACTATGGCTACACCTTC	CASSVDKGANYGYTF